This is a list of T cell receptor beta chains from one sample in a study of shared T cell receptors in the human thymus. Data came from immunoSEQ multiplex PCR; TCRdb stores just in-frame clones and leaves some out. This table has 650,000 to 950,000 clones, 70% to 90% appearing once. These same data were also listed under a study on human thymus T cells.

Sample: thymocytes. These receptor sequences come from a girl under three years old with a congenital heart defect. CDR3s include the opening cysteine and the closing phenylalanine or tryptophan. D genes are given only for firm matches. Clone size is not always given. Where it is, it says once, few, many or a class for expanded clones.

D gene	V gene	J gene	clone size	CDR3 protein	CDR3 DNA
.	TRBV4-1	TRBJ1-1	.	CASSQGIAGSGTEAFF	TGCGCCAGCAGCCAAGGGATAGCGGGGTCGGGCACTGAAGCTTTCTTT
.	TRBV27	TRBJ1-4	.	CASSLSEGRELFF	TGTGCCAGCAGTTTATCGGAGGGGAGGGAACTGTTTTTT
.	TRBV7-9	TRBJ2-7	.	CASSFKPAYEQYF	TGTGCCAGCAGCTTCAAACCAGCCTACGAGCAGTACTTC
TRBD2	TRBV7-9	TRBJ2-1	.	CASSLKASGGLDEQFF	TGTGCCAGCAGCTTAAAGGCTAGCGGGGGCCTAGATGAGCAGTTCTTC
TRBD1	TRBV18	TRBJ2-7	.	CASSPPGQRLSYEQYF	TGTGCCAGCTCACCACCGGGACAGCGACTCTCCTACGAGCAGTACTTC
.	TRBV5-4	TRBJ2-5	.	CASSPKRRETQYF	TGTGCCAGCAGCCCAAAGCGGAGGGAGACCCAGTACTTC
.	TRBV5-4	TRBJ1-6	.	CASSSPSTGSSYNSPLHF	TGTGCCAGCAGCTCCCCATCAACAGGGAGCTCCTATAATTCACCCCTCCACTTT
TRBD1	TRBV6-5	TRBJ1-2	.	CASALTGGAGYGYTF	TGTGCCAGCGCATTGACAGGGGGCGCCGGCTATGGCTACACCTTC
.	TRBV21-1	TRBJ1-2	.	CASSTHRGGYGYTF	TGTGCCAGCAGCACTCACAGGGGCGGCTATGGCTACACCTTC
.	TRBV5-6	TRBJ2-7	.	CASSLGLLYEQYF	TGTGCCAGCAGCTTAGGACTTTTGTACGAGCAGTACTTC
.	TRBV7-9	TRBJ2-7	.	CASSLELGRTPVVVQYF	TGTGCCAGCAGCTTAGAGTTGGGGAGGACGCCTGTAGTCGTCCAGTACTTC
.	TRBV5-5	TRBJ1-1	.	CASSSVDTEAFF	TGTGCCAGCAGCTCCGTCGACACTGAAGCTTTCTTT
.	TRBV6-4	TRBJ1-2	.	CASSDPCEGVSYYGYTF	TGTGCCAGCAGTGACCCGTGCGAAGGGGTGTCGTACTATGGCTACACCTTC
.	TRBV5-4	TRBJ2-1	.	CASSLAVGGPIDEQFF	TGTGCCAGCAGCTTGGCGGTGGGGGGGCCTATTGATGAGCAGTTCTTC
TRBD1	TRBV10-3	TRBJ1-4	once	CAISQPGQWNEKLFF	TGTGCCATCAGCCAGCCGGGACAGTGGAATGAAAAACTGTTTTTT
.	TRBV6-5	TRBJ2-7	.	CASRVTGGVGYEQYF	TGTGCCAGCAGGGTGACAGGTGGAGTGGGCTACGAGCAGTACTTC